These 4 T cell receptor beta chains originate from one sample sequenced in a study of cytotoxic CD8 clonotypes in ibrutinib-treated CLL (dated by TCRdb to the early 2020s). This sample's time point label indicates: around 25 months on ibrutinib. Receptor libraries were prepared by the immunoSEQ multiplex PCR assay. TCRdb's version of the immuneACCESS table is confined to in-frame rearrangements and falls short of the full clone set. An unresolved V gene accounts for under half of the shortfall where checked; the remainder is of unknown origin. For this sample the table gives roughly 180,000 clones, of which over 60% were detected only once. Clones ranked in the top ten supply 13% of the sample. The source material was PBMCs, sampled after 24 months of ibrutinib treatment. The source is a human donor with chronic lymphocytic leukemia.

The V and J genes are TRBV18 and TRBJ2-7; 7 bases map to TRBD1. Germline V gene data show CDR1 as KGHSH and CDR2 as LQKENI. With V trimmed by 6 bases and J by 2 bases, 10 bases remained unmatched. CDR3 length equals 15 residues. CDR3 DNA: TGTGCCAGCTCGCCAACGACAGGGATCCCCTACGAGCAGTACTTC. Translated: CASSPTTGIPYEQYF.

Written as DNA, the CDR3 is TGTGCCAGCAGCCGGGGACTAGCGGGAAGCGCGAACACCGGGGAGCTGTTTTTT. This translates into CASSRGLAGSANTGELFF. This chain links TRBV7-6 with TRBJ2-2; 13 nucleotides align to TRBD2. With 5 bases clipped from V and 0 bases from J, the junction kept 6 bases outside the gene matches. This CDR3 has 18 residues. The germline gives CDR1 SGHVS, CDR2 FNYEAQ.

This clone occurred a few times. The chain employs TRBV12-2 and TRBJ2-7; the table's D call, TRBD2, was not checked against the DNA. TRBV12-2 is described as a pseudogene. The CDR3 is 18 residues long. The CDR3: CASRLAPVCPEGSYEQYF. The CDR3 DNA sequence: TGTGCAAGTCGCTTAGCCCCTGTGTGTCCAGAGGGCTCCTACGAGCAGTACTTC.

The chain joins TRBV20-1 to TRBJ1-1, with a tentative D call TRBD1 (5 bases). V shed 8 bases and J shed 6 bases, with 13 bases lying between them. Germline loops: CDR1 DFQATT, CDR2 SNEGSKA (reference sequence). The CDR3 loop spans 11 amino acids. The CDR3 protein is CSITLRAEAFF. The CDR3 DNA is TGCAGTATTACCCTCAGGGCTGAAGCTTTCTTT.